A single sample is the source of the 24 T cell receptor beta chains below, sequenced in a study of blood T cell repertoires in COVID-19. TCRdb keeps only in-frame clones here, not all; method: immunoSEQ multiplex PCR. The repertoire consists of 120,000 to 150,000 clones, with approximately 92% occurring once and the leading ten covering approximately 3%. The material sequenced was peripheral blood. The receptors derive from a woman aged 55-75 years with active COVID-19.

The V and J genes are TRBV29-1 and TRBJ2-5; no firm D call. This CDR3 is 12 amino acids long. V was shortened by 8 bases and J by 0 bases, with 10 bases between the two germline ends. Per germline, CDR1 SQVTM and CDR2 ANQGSEA. For the CDR3, the DNA is TGCAGCATTACAGAGTACCAAGAGACCCAGTACTTC. It yields the protein CSITEYQETQYF.

The J gene is TRBJ2-2, the V gene TRBV18; TRBD2 aligns across 7 bases. The CDR3 totals 19 residues. Germline CDR1 reads KGHSH; CDR2 reads LQKENI. V trimming: 2 bases; J trimming: 4 bases; junction bases outside the gene matches: 16. The CDR3 spells CASSPKRAGRALSTGELFF. Here the CDR3 DNA reads TGTGCCAGCTCACCAAAGAGAGCGGGACGGGCTTTATCCACCGGGGAGCTGTTTTTT.

The genes are TRBV30 and TRBJ2-5, with 9 bases fitting TRBD2. CDR3 length equals 15 residues. Germline loops: CDR1 GTSNPN, CDR2 SVGIG (reference sequence). V shed 1 base, J shed 1 base, and the junction held 4 bases outside the gene matches. CDR3 bases: TGTGCCTGGAGTGAGACTAGCGGCCTCCAAGAGACCCAGTACTTC. As protein: CAWSETSGLQETQYF.

As to this clone: Other DNA sequences in the same sample also yield this CDR3. The V gene is TRBV28, the J gene TRBJ1-5; the D gene is possibly TRBD1 (6 bases). Trimming left V 3 bases short and J 0 bases short, with 9 bases between. The CDR3 contains 15 residues. Germline loops: CDR1 MDHEN, CDR2 SYDVKM. The CDR3 loop is CASSLGGLSNQPQHF. In DNA, the CDR3 is TGTGCCAGCAGTTTGGGGGGGCTTAGCAATCAGCCCCAGCATTTT.

This rearrangement joins TRBV11-3 to TRBJ2-2; D is undetermined. The CDR3 loop spans 15 amino acids. Germline values: CDR1 SGHNT, CDR2 YENEEA. V shed 1 base and J shed 5 bases, with 11 bases lying between them. The CDR3 bases are TGTGCCAGCAGCTTAGGTGGTAGTCCAACCGGGGAGCTGTTTTTT. This gives the protein CASSLGGSPTGELFF.

The chain links TRBV5-1 to TRBJ2-7; TRBD2 aligns across 9 bases. There are 15 residues in the CDR3. Losses at the gene ends were 0 bases for V and 3 bases for J; bases not matched to a gene: 4. CDR1 SGHRS and CDR2 YFSETQ come from the germline V gene. Here the CDR3 reads CASSLGRLADYEQYF. The CDR3 nucleotides read TGCGCCAGCAGCTTGGGGCGACTAGCGGACTACGAGCAGTACTTC. Together with reference TRBV5-1 and TRBJ2-7, the CDR3 gives the full variable domain: KAGVTQTPRYLIKTRGQQVTLSCSPISGHRSVSWYQQTPGQGLQFLFEYFSETQRNKGNFPGRFSGRQFSNSRSEMNVSTLELGDSALYLCASSLGRLADYEQYFGPGTRLTVT.

The chain couples TRBV24-1 to TRBJ2-1; 8 bases match TRBD2. Unmatched junction bases numbered 4, after V lost 3 bases and J lost 1 base. Germline-derived CDR1 and CDR2 are KGHDR and SFDVKD. CDR3 length equals 16 residues. CDR3 sequence: CATSDPGLASYNEQFF. CDR3 DNA: TGTGCCACCAGTGATCCCGGACTAGCTTCCTACAATGAGCAGTTCTTC.

The chain links TRBV7-9 to TRBJ1-1, with D possibly being TRBD1 (6 bases). V was shortened by 2 bases and J by 2 bases, with 15 bases between the two germline ends. CDR1 is SEHNR, CDR2 FQNEAQ, per germline (reference sequence). The CDR3 runs to 16 residues. The CDR3 sequence: CASSLRRPDRNTEAFF. In DNA form, the CDR3 reads TGTGCCAGCAGCTTAAGAAGGCCGGACAGAAACACTGAAGCTTTCTTT.

The rearrangement joins TRBV5-1 to TRBJ2-4; TRBD1 matches at 9 bases. The germline CDR1 and CDR2 sequences are SGHRS and YFSETQ. CDR3 length: 16 residues. V gave up 0 bases and J gave up 3 bases; unmatched junction bases: 4. CDR3 in DNA: TGCGCCAGCAGCTTGGGGTCGACAGGGGGCAAAAACATTCAGTACTTC. It codes for CASSLGSTGGKNIQYF.

This chain links TRBV23-1 with TRBJ2-2, with D maybe TRBD2 (5 bases). TRBV23-1 is an ORF, with its function uncertain. CDR3 size: 15 residues. With 8 bases removed from V and 4 bases from J, the gap between germline ends came to 17 bases. The CDR3 DNA reads TGCGCCAGCTTACCCGGGATGCAGTCCACCGGGGAGCTGTTTTTT. Translation gives CASLPGMQSTGELFF.

As DNA, the CDR3 is TGTGCCAGCAGCTTAGTCCTTCGCGCCATCACAGATACGCAGTATTTT. Translating gives CASSLVLRAITDTQYF. The chain recombines TRBV7-2 with TRBJ2-3; no reliable D call. CDR3 length equals 16 residues. The germline CDR1 and CDR2 sequences are SGHTA and FQGNSA. V lost 1 base, J lost 2 bases, and 13 bases lay in between. Filled out from reference TRBV7-2 and TRBJ2-3, the complete variable domain reads GAGVSQSPSNKVTEKGKDVELRCDPISGHTALYWYRQSLGQGLEFLIYFQGNSAPDKSGLPSDRFSAERTGGSVSTLTIQRTQQEDSAVYLCASSLVLRAITDTQYFGPGTRLTVL.

The chain carries TRBV5-6 and TRBJ2-7, with 7 bases lining up with TRBD2. Germline-derived CDR1 and CDR2 are SGHDT and YYEEEE. The trim removed 0 bases at V and 0 bases at J, leaving 3 bases unmatched. The CDR3 contains 15 residues. In DNA form, the CDR3 reads TGTGCCAGCAGCTTGGAAGCGGGGAGCTCCTACGAGCAGTACTTC. Translating gives CASSLEAGSSYEQYF. The full variable domain, completed using reference TRBV5-6 and TRBJ2-7, is DAGVTQSPTHLIKTRGQQVTLRCSPKSGHDTVSWYQQALGQGPQFIFQYYEEEERQRGNFPDRFSGHQFPNYSSELNVNALLLGDSALYLCASSLEAGSSYEQYFGPGTRLTVT.

V gene TRBV21-1 combines with J gene TRBJ1-2. TRBV21-1 is a pseudogene locus. The CDR3 is made up of 15 amino acids. CDR3 sequence reads: CASSKAEGTNYGYTF. CDR3 sequence (DNA): TGTGCCAGCAGCAAAGCGGAGGGGACTAACTATGGCTACACCTTC.

The rearrangement links TRBV4-2 to TRBJ1-1; D is unresolved. The CDR3 runs 13 residues. The germline V gene encodes CDR1 LGHNA and CDR2 YNFKEQ. The V gene lost 0 bases and the J gene lost 4 bases, with 6 bases spanning the gap. In nucleotides, the CDR3 is TGTGCCAGCAGCCAAGACGTCAGCACTGAAGCTTTCTTT. Translated: CASSQDVSTEAFF.

The chain employs TRBV5-1 and TRBJ2-5, with D hard to call. V lost 7 bases and J 1 base, leaving 11 bases between the germline ends. The CDR3 loop spans 13 amino acids. CDR1 is SGHRS, CDR2 YFSETQ, per germline. The CDR3 here is CASSVSPQETQYF. In nucleotides, the CDR3 is TGCGCCAGCTCGGTCTCCCCCCAAGAGACCCAGTACTTC.

The chain is built from TRBV10-3 and TRBJ2-1; 7 bases match TRBD1. V dropped 6 bases and J dropped 7; count of bases not matched to a gene: 6. CDR1 is ENHRY and CDR2 is SYGVKD in the germline V gene. The CDR3 runs 13 residues. CDR3 bases: TGTGCCATCAGAGGTGACAGGGTAAATGAGCAGTTCTTC. This gives the protein CAIRGDRVNEQFF.

The gene calls are TRBV7-9 and TRBJ2-2; 7 positions agree with TRBD1. CDR1 is SEHNR and CDR2 is FQNEAQ in the germline V gene (reference sequence). The CDR3 runs 16 residues. Germline trimming cut 7 bases from V and 1 base from J; bases unmatched to any gene: 9. The CDR3 nucleotides are TGTGCCAGCAAGCAAACGGGACAGCTGAACACCGGGGAGCTGTTTTTT. This translates into CASKQTGQLNTGELFF.

The chain joins TRBV5-6 to TRBJ2-5; D is uncertain. From germline, CDR1 is SGHDT and CDR2 YYEEEE. The CDR3 loop spans 13 amino acids. Trimming left V 1 base short and J 4 bases short, with 8 bases between. The CDR3 is CASSLYRAETQYF. In DNA form, the CDR3 reads TGTGCCAGCAGCTTGTACAGAGCAGAGACCCAGTACTTC.

The chain has TRBV5-1 and TRBJ1-2, with D possibly being TRBD1 (6 bases). The germline V gene has CDR1 SGHRS and CDR2 YFSETQ. Deletions cut 4 bases from V and 0 bases from J, with 16 bases between. This CDR3 has 16 residues. CDR3 sequence (DNA): TGCGCCAGCAGCACCGGACAGTACTCAACTAACTATGGCTACACCTTC. Its translation: CASSTGQYSTNYGYTF.

This clone occurred once. The V gene is TRBV2, the J gene TRBJ1-1; D unresolved. Germline V CDR1 and CDR2: SNHLY, FYNNEI. The V gene lost 6 bases and the J gene lost 1 base, with 24 bases spanning the gap. CDR3 length: 18 amino acids. The CDR3 spells CASSSSQLFSTGNTEAFF. The DNA for the CDR3 is TGTGCCAGCAGCTCTAGTCAGCTGTTTTCTACCGGGAACACTGAAGCTTTCTTT.

This rearrangement joins TRBV29-1 to TRBJ2-5; 7 nucleotides agree with TRBD1. V was pared by 6 bases and J by 5 bases, with 15 bases of the junction left unmatched. CDR1 is SQVTM and CDR2 is ANQGSEA in the germline V gene. The CDR3 consists of 15 residues. The CDR3 spells CSVKRPGQTWETQYF. The CDR3 coding sequence is TGCAGCGTAAAGCGCCCGGGACAGACTTGGGAGACCCAGTACTTC.

This sequence joins TRBV11-1 and TRBJ2-7, with 7 bases fitting TRBD1. Trimming at V came to 5 bases and at J to 2 bases, leaving 6 bases not matched to a gene. Germline V lookup: CDR1 SGHAT, CDR2 FQDESV (reference sequence). The CDR3 extends over 14 amino acids. The CDR3 bases are TGTGCCAGCAGCCTACACAGGGGTACCTACGAGCAGTACTTC. It yields the protein CASSLHRGTYEQYF.

The chain carries TRBV7-8 and TRBJ2-7; D call uncertain. The germline V gene has CDR1 SGHVS and CDR2 FQNEAQ. The CDR3 is made up of 14 amino acids. Deletions cut 2 bases from V and 7 bases from J, with 15 bases between. In DNA form, the CDR3 reads TGTGCCAGCAGCTTAATGGCTTCCTCCTGGGAGCAGTACTTC. As protein: CASSLMASSWEQYF.

V gene TRBV3-1 (or the pseudogene TRBV3-2) combines with J gene TRBJ1-4, with 9 bases lining up with TRBD1. J was trimmed by 7 bases and V by 5 bases; bases with no gene match: 8. The germline V gene has CDR1 LGHDT and CDR2 YNNKEL (reference sequence). CDR3 size: 15 residues. CDR3 sequence reads: CASSSTGGRGEKLFF. Written as DNA, the CDR3 is TGTGCCAGCAGCTCAACAGGGGGCAGAGGTGAAAAACTGTTTTTT.